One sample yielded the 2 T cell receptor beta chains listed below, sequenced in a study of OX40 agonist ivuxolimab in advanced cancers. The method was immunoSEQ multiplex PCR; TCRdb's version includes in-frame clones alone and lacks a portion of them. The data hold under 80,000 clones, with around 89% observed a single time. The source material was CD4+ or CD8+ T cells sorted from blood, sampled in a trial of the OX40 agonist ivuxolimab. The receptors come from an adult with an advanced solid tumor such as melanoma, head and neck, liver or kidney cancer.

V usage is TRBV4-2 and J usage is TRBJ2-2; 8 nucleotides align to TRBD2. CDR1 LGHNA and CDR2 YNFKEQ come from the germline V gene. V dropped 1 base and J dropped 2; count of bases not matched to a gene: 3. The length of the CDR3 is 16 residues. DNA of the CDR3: TGTGCCAGCAGCCAAGTGAGCGGGAGAAACACCGGGGAGCTGTTTTTT. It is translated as CASSQVSGRNTGELFF.

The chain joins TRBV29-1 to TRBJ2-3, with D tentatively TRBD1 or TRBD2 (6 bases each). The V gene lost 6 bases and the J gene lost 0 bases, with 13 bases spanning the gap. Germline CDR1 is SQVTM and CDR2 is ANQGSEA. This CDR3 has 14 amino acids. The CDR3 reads CSVRGTFSTDTQYF. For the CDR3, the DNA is TGCAGCGTCCGGGGGACATTTAGCACAGATACGCAGTATTTT.